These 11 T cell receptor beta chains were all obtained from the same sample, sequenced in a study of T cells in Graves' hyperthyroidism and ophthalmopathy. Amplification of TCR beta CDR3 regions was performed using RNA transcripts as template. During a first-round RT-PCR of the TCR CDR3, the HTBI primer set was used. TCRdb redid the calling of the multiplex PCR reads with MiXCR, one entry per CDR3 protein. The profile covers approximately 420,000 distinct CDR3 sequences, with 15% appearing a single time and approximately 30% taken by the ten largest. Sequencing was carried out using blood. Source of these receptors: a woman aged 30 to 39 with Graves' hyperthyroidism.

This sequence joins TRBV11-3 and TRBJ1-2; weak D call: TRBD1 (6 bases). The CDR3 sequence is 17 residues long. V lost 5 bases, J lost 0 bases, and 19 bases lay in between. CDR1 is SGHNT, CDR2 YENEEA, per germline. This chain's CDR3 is CASSPVKSRGANYGYTF. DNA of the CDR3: TGTGCCAGCAGCCCCGTAAAAAGTAGGGGGGCTAACTATGGCTACACCTTC.

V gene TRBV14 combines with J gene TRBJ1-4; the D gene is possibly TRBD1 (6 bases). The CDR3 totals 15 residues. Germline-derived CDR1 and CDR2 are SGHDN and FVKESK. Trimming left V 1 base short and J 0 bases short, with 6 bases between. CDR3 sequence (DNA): TGTGCCAGCAGCCAAGGGACAGCAACTAATGAAAAACTGTTTTTT. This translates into CASSQGTATNEKLFF. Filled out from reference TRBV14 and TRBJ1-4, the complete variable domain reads EAGVTQFPSHSVIEKGQTVTLRCDPISGHDNLYWYRRVMGKEIKFLLHFVKESKQDESGMPNNRFLAERTGGTYSTLKVQPAELEDSGVYFCASSQGTATNEKLFFGSGTQLSVL.

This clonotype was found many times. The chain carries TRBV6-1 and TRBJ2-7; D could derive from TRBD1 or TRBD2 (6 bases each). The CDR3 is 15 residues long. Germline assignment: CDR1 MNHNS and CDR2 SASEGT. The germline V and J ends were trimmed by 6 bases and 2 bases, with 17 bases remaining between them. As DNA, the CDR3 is TGTGCCAGCAGGCTCGATGGCGGGACAACCTACGAGCAGTACTTC. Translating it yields CASRLDGGTTYEQYF.

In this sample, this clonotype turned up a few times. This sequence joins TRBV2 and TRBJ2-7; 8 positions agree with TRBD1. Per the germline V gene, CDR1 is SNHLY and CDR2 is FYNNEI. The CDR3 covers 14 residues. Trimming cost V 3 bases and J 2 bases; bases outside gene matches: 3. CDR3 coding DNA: TGTGCCAGCAGTGAGGACAGGGACCCCTACGAGCAGTACTTC. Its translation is CASSEDRDPYEQYF.

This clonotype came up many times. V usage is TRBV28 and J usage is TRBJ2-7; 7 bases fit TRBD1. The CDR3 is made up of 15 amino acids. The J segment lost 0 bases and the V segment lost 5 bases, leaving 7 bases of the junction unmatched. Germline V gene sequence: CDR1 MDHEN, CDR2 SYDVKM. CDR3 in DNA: TGTGCCAGCAGTCCTCTTGACAGGGTCTCCTACGAGCAGTACTTC. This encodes CASSPLDRVSYEQYF.

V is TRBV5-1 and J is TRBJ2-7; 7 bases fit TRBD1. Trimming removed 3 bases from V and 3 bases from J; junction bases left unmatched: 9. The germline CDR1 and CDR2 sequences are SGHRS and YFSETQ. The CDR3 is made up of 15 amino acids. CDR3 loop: CASSSGQVSVYEQYF. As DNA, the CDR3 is TGCGCCAGCAGCTCAGGACAGGTGTCGGTCTACGAGCAGTACTTC.

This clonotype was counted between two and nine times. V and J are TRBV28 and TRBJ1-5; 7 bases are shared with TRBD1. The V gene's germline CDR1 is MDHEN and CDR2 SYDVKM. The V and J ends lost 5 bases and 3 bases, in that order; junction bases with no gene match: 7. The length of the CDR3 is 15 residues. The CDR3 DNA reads TGTGCCAGCAGTGATTGGACAGGTAACAATCAGCCCCAGCATTTT. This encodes CASSDWTGNNQPQHF.

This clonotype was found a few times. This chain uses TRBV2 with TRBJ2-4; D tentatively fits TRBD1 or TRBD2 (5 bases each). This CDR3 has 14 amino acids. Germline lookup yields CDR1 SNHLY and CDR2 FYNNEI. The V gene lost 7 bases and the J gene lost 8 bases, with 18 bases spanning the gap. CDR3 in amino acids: CASKGTQVGHIQYF. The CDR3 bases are TGTGCCAGCAAGGGGACCCAGGTCGGGCACATTCAGTACTTC.

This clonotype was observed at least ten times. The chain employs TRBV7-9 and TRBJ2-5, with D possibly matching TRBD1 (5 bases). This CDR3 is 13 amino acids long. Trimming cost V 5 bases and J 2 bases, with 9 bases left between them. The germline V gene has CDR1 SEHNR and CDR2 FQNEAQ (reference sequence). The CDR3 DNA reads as TGTGCCAGCAGCATTGACAGACAAGAGACCCAGTACTTC. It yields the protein CASSIDRQETQYF.

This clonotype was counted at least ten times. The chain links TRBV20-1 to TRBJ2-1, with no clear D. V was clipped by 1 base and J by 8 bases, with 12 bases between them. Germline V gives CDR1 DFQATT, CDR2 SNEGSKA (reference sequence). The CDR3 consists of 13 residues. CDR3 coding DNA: TGCAGTGCTAGAGTCCAAACGCTCGATGAGCAGTTCTTC. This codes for CSARVQTLDEQFF.

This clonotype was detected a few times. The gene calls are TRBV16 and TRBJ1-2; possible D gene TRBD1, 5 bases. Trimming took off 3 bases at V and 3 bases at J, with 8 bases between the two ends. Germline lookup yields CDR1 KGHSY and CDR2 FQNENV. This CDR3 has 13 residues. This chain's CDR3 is CASSQVTDYGYTF. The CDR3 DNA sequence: TGTGCCAGCAGCCAGGTGACAGACTATGGCTACACCTTC.